Below are 29 T cell receptor beta chains sequenced from a single sample in a study of blood T cell repertoires in COVID-19. This table comes from immunoSEQ multiplex PCR, and its TCRdb copy is limited to in-frame clones, with some not included. The data hold around 140,000 clones, with around 80% observed a single time. Sequenced sample: peripheral blood. Receptor source: a man in his fifties or sixties with active or convalescent COVID-19.

This chain uses TRBV4-1 with TRBJ2-7; D is unresolved. Trimming pared 3 bases from V and 2 bases from J, leaving 20 bases between. The CDR3 totals 17 residues. Germline V gene data show CDR1 as MGHRA and CDR2 as YSYEKL. CDR3 nucleotides: TGCGCCAGCAGCCACCTCTTTGGCGGAGATGCTACCTACGAGCAGTACTTC. This encodes CASSHLFGGDATYEQYF.

This clone was seen just once. J is TRBJ2-1 and V is TRBV18; TRBD2 agrees at 14 bases. Trimming cost V 0 bases and J 10 bases; bases outside gene matches: 5. The V gene's germline CDR1 is KGHSH and CDR2 LQKENI. This CDR3 has 16 amino acids. As DNA, the CDR3 is TGTGCCAGCTCACCACCAAAGGGACTAGCGGGAGTGGAGCAGTTCTTC. This sequence encodes CASSPPKGLAGVEQFF.

The rearrangement links TRBV6-5 to TRBJ1-2; TRBD1 agrees at 8 bases. Germline lookup yields CDR1 MNHEY and CDR2 SVGAGI. With V trimmed by 5 bases and J by 7 bases, 6 bases remained unmatched. This CDR3 contains 13 residues. Here the CDR3 reads CASSRGQGVGYTF. The CDR3, as DNA: TGTGCCAGCAGTAGAGGACAGGGCGTTGGCTACACCTTC.

The V gene is TRBV6-1, the J gene TRBJ2-5, with D possibly matching TRBD1 (6 bases). Germline CDR1 and CDR2: MNHNS and SASEGT. Trimming removed 2 bases at V and 1 base at J, with 23 bases between. This CDR3 is 19 amino acids long. Here the CDR3 reads CASSEPTTGTIGGQETQYF. The CDR3 nucleotides read TGTGCCAGCAGTGAACCAACGACAGGCACGATAGGCGGCCAAGAGACCCAGTACTTC.

The chain uses TRBV5-1 and TRBJ2-1; the match to TRBD1 covers 8 bases. Losses at the gene ends were 6 bases for V and 8 bases for J; bases not matched to a gene: 13. CDR3 length: 15 residues. Per germline, CDR1 SGHRS and CDR2 YFSETQ. The CDR3 is CASTLDRGNADEQFF. The DNA of the CDR3 is TGCGCCAGCACCCTCGACAGGGGTAATGCCGATGAGCAGTTCTTC.

The genes are TRBV6-5 and TRBJ1-6; D is uncertain. The CDR3 extends over 14 amino acids. V lost 6 bases to trimming and J lost 6 bases, with 12 bases between them. The germline gives CDR1 MNHEY, CDR2 SVGAGI. Here the CDR3 reads CASSMREGNSPLHF. The CDR3 nucleotides read TGTGCCAGCAGCATGAGGGAGGGTAATTCACCCCTCCACTTT.

The chain employs TRBV11-3 and TRBJ2-6; TRBD1 matches at 8 bases. Germline-derived CDR1 and CDR2 are SGHNT and YENEEA. The CDR3 is 15 residues long. V shed 5 bases, J shed 2 bases, and the junction held 2 bases outside the gene matches. CDR3 nucleotides: TGTGCCAGCAGCCAACAGGGGGCTGGGGCCAACGTCCTGACTTTC. This translates into CASSQQGAGANVLTF.

V is TRBV11-2 and J is TRBJ1-1; a weak D match, TRBD1 (6 bases). The CDR3 runs to 13 residues. Germline V lookup: CDR1 SGHAT, CDR2 FQNNGV. Trimming shortened V by 9 bases and J by 0 bases, and 11 bases separated the two germline ends. CDR3 sequence: CASRGGLNTEAFF. CDR3 DNA sequence: TGTGCCAGTCGGGGGGGGCTGAACACTGAAGCTTTCTTT.

V is TRBV6-5 and J is TRBJ1-5; D perhaps matches TRBD1 (6 bases). V lost 6 bases and J lost 11, with 20 bases in between. The CDR3 has 14 residues. Per the germline V gene, CDR1 is MNHEY and CDR2 is SVGAGI. Here the CDR3 DNA reads TGTGCCAGCAGCAACGAAGGGTCAGGGGTTGCCCAGCATTTT. Amino acids: CASSNEGSGVAQHF.

This chain joins TRBV28 and TRBJ1-1; 8 bases agree with TRBD1. CDR1 and CDR2 from the germline V gene are MDHEN and SYDVKM. The CDR3 is 14 amino acids. Trimming took 5 bases from V and 1 from J; bases not matched to a gene: 3. CDR3 residues: CASSLGTGNTEAFF. The CDR3 DNA is TGTGCCAGCAGTCTGGGGACAGGGAACACTGAAGCTTTCTTT.

V usage is TRBV18 and J usage is TRBJ2-1; 9 nucleotides align to TRBD1. V dropped 6 bases and J dropped 6; count of bases not matched to a gene: 9. The CDR3 has 15 amino acids. In germline, CDR1 is KGHSH, CDR2 LQKENI. CDR3: CASSDTGQGTNEQFF. The DNA for the CDR3 is TGTGCCAGCTCCGACACGGGACAGGGAACCAATGAGCAGTTCTTC.

This chain links TRBV12-3 or TRBV12-4 with TRBJ1-1, with 7 bases fitting TRBD1. Trimming at V came to 3 bases and at J to 9 bases, leaving 4 bases not matched to a gene. The CDR3 is 12 residues long. CDR3 nucleotide sequence: TGTGCCAGCAGTTTTCGGAGGGGGCAAGCTTTCTTT. Translated: CASSFRRGQAFF.

This clone was counted a few times. The J gene is TRBJ2-1, the V gene TRBV2; 7 bases match TRBD1. Trimming removed 8 bases from V and 4 bases from J; junction bases left unmatched: 2. This CDR3 region has 12 residues. From germline, CDR1 is SNHLY and CDR2 FYNNEI. CDR3 bases: TGTGCCAGCGGGGGACAGTACAATGAGCAGTTCTTC. It translates to CASGGQYNEQFF.

The chain carries TRBV6-5 and TRBJ1-5; D is unresolved. With 0 bases removed from V and 4 bases from J, the gap between germline ends came to 10 bases. Germline lookup yields CDR1 MNHEY and CDR2 SVGAGI. The CDR3 is 15 residues long. CDR3 protein: CASSYSKGGNQPQHF. CDR3 DNA sequence: TGTGCCAGCAGTTACTCGAAAGGAGGGAATCAGCCCCAGCATTTT.

The rearrangement joins TRBV10-3 to TRBJ2-3, with a possible D match to TRBD2 (5 bases). Trimming pared 4 bases from V and 1 base from J, leaving 18 bases between. Germline V CDR1 and CDR2: ENHRY, SYGVKD. The CDR3 runs 17 residues. CDR3 sequence reads: CAISGATAPGGTDTQYF. CDR3 sequence (DNA): TGTGCCATCAGTGGAGCTACGGCCCCCGGGGGCACAGATACGCAGTATTTT.

The J gene is TRBJ1-2, the V gene TRBV4-3, with 8 bases fitting TRBD1. V trimming: 0 bases; J trimming: 3 bases; junction bases outside the gene matches: 9. CDR1 is LGHNA, CDR2 YSLEER, per germline. This CDR3 region has 17 residues. CDR3 protein: CASSQDPPQGAHYGYTF. The CDR3 nucleotides are TGCGCCAGCAGCCAAGATCCCCCCCAGGGGGCTCACTATGGCTACACCTTC.

The chain uses TRBV19 and TRBJ1-1; D unclear. V dropped 0 bases and J dropped 4 bases, with 12 bases sitting between them. This CDR3 has 15 residues. Germline assignment: CDR1 LNHDA and CDR2 SQIVND (reference sequence). CDR3 loop: CASSIEAGTGTEAFF. The CDR3 region has the DNA TGTGCCAGTAGTATAGAGGCGGGTACGGGCACTGAAGCTTTCTTT.

The rearrangement joins TRBV19 to TRBJ1-4; weak D call: TRBD1 (6 bases). The germline V and J ends were trimmed by 5 bases and 5 bases, with 12 bases remaining between them. This CDR3 comprises 14 residues. Germline lookup yields CDR1 LNHDA and CDR2 SQIVND (reference sequence). The CDR3 sequence: CASSGWGQNEKLFF. CDR3 coding DNA: TGTGCCAGTAGTGGCTGGGGGCAGAATGAAAAACTGTTTTTT.

The chain employs TRBV9 and TRBJ2-3; a possible D gene is TRBD1 (6 bases). CDR1 is SGDLS, CDR2 YYNGEE, per germline. This CDR3 region has 15 residues. The ends were cut back, 0 bases at V and 6 bases at J, with 14 bases in the middle. The CDR3 DNA sequence: TGTGCCAGCAGCGTAGCCCCAACAGGGTTGGATACGCAGTATTTT. It specifies CASSVAPTGLDTQYF.

The DNA of the CDR3 is TGTGCCAGTAGTCCGTCTAGCGGGAGTAGGTACAATGAGCAGTTCTTC. Translated: CASSPSSGSRYNEQFF. This chain joins TRBV19 and TRBJ2-1; TRBD2 matches at 10 bases. Trimming at V came to 5 bases and at J to 4 bases, leaving 8 bases not matched to a gene. CDR1 and CDR2 from the germline V gene are LNHDA and SQIVND (reference sequence). This CDR3 has 16 residues.

This clone was seen a handful of times. V is TRBV21-1 and J is TRBJ1-6. TRBV21-1 is flagged as a pseudogene. This CDR3 is 20 amino acids long. The CDR3, as DNA: TGTGCCAGCAGCAAAGCTGGGGGGGACGGAATCAACTCGTTTTTTTCACCCCTCCACTTT. Encoded protein: CASSKAGGDGINSFFSPLHF.

The rearrangement joins TRBV19 to TRBJ1-3; no clear D gene. Germline loops: CDR1 LNHDA, CDR2 SQIVND (reference sequence). Between the trimmed V and J ends, which lost 10 bases and 4 bases, there was a span of 8 bases. There are 11 residues in the CDR3. The CDR3 nucleotides read TGTGCCACACAGCCGGGAAACACCATATATTTT. Residues: CATQPGNTIYF. The entire variable domain, with the rest obtained from reference TRBV19 and TRBJ1-3, is as follows: DGGITQSPKYLFRKEGQNVTLSCEQNLNHDAMYWYRQDPGQGLRLIYYSQIVNDFQKGDIAEGYSVSREKKESFPLTVTSAQKNPTAFYLCATQPGNTIYFGEGSWLTVV.

The rearrangement uses TRBV5-5 and TRBJ1-3; D is possibly TRBD1 (5 bases). V was clipped by 6 bases and J by 1 base, with 14 bases between them. This CDR3 is built from 15 residues. Germline V CDR1 and CDR2: SGHKS, YYEKEE (reference sequence). CDR3 nucleotide sequence: TGTGCCAGCACCTCGCGGGGCGGGTCTGGAAACACCATATATTTT. It yields the protein CASTSRGGSGNTIYF.

This clone was seen a handful of times. The chain employs TRBV10-3 and TRBJ1-1; TRBD1 agrees at 7 bases. Trimming at V came to 4 bases and at J to 1 base, leaving 3 bases not matched to a gene. Germline CDR1 and CDR2: ENHRY and SYGVKD. The CDR3 spans 14 residues. The DNA of the CDR3 is TGTGCCATCAGTGGGGACAGATCGAACACTGAAGCTTTCTTT. It yields the protein CAISGDRSNTEAFF.

The V and J genes are TRBV19 and TRBJ1-4; 8 bases match TRBD1. This CDR3 comprises 14 residues. After removal of 5 bases from V and 6 bases from J, the junction contained 5 bases not matched to a gene. Germline loops: CDR1 LNHDA, CDR2 SQIVND (reference sequence). CDR3 amino acids: CASSVTGVYEKLFF. In DNA form, the CDR3 reads TGTGCCAGTAGTGTGACAGGGGTTTATGAAAAACTGTTTTTT.

CDR3 coding DNA: TGTGCCAGCAGCTTCCCGGGGGGGCCTTCAGATACGCAGTATTTT. Its translation: CASSFPGGPSDTQYF. V usage is TRBV7-9 and J usage is TRBJ2-3; the match to TRBD2 covers 8 bases. The V gene end was trimmed by 3 bases and the J gene end by 4 bases; junction bases not matched to a gene: 6. The CDR3 sequence is 15 residues long. Germline lookup yields CDR1 SEHNR and CDR2 FQNEAQ (reference sequence).

This clone was detected a few times. V is TRBV6-5 and J is TRBJ1-2; a weak D match, TRBD1 (5 bases). The V end lost 5 bases, the J end lost 2 bases, and 12 bases lay between the germline ends. The V gene's germline CDR1 is MNHEY and CDR2 SVGAGI. This CDR3 spans 14 amino acids. CDR3 sequence reads: CASSPTPGNYGYTF. As DNA, the CDR3 is TGTGCCAGCAGTCCTACCCCAGGGAACTATGGCTACACCTTC.

The chain couples TRBV14 to TRBJ2-7; maybe TRBD1 (6 bases). The CDR3 has 12 residues. Trimming removed 3 bases at V and 4 bases at J, with 7 bases between. Germline CDR1 reads SGHDN; CDR2 reads FVKESK. The CDR3 protein is CASSHRGYEQYV. The CDR3, as DNA: TGTGCCAGCAGCCACAGGGGATACGAGCAGTACGTC.

The chain has TRBV7-9 and TRBJ1-3; D is perhaps TRBD1 (6 bases). V was pared by 5 bases and J by 8 bases, with 16 bases between. The CDR3 has 14 residues. Germline CDR1 is SEHNR and CDR2 is FQNEAQ (reference sequence). The CDR3 is CASSIARGLDTIYF. Written as DNA, the CDR3 is TGTGCCAGCAGCATCGCCAGGGGTTTAGACACCATATATTTT.